A selection of T cell receptor beta chains follows, all from one sample in a study of blood T cell repertoires in COVID-19. Data came from immunoSEQ multiplex PCR; TCRdb stores just in-frame clones and leaves some out. This table holds tens of thousands of clones, 65% to 85% found once. The sequencing sample was made of peripheral blood. Receptors were obtained from a man over 45 with active COVID-19. The conserved cysteine and the conserved F or W are not part of the CDR3 here.

V gene: TRBV12-3/TRBV12-4; CDR3 protein: ANGDTARVTQY
V gene: TRBV27; CDR3 protein: ASSRVRDYSPLH
V gene: TRBV19; CDR3 protein: ASKDSRNQPQH
V gene: TRBV12-3/TRBV12-4; CDR3 protein: ASSLNREGYT
V gene: TRBV27; CDR3 protein: ASRTRGGRTEAF
V gene: TRBV6-5; CDR3 protein: ASSLRTSGFYEQY
V gene: TRBV6-6; CDR3 protein: ASSYAGDRGAYEQY
V gene: TRBV13; CDR3 protein: ASSSQGLSYNEQF
V gene: TRBV14; CDR3 protein: ASSQWISGGEPTGELF
V gene: TRBV6-2/TRBV6-3; CDR3 protein: ASSQDRAYFNEQF
V gene: TRBV27; CDR3 protein: ASSFGGLWNTEAF
V gene: TRBV6-5; CDR3 protein: ASSPSGGTYEQY
V gene: TRBV4-1; CDR3 protein: ASSQQGSNTEAF
V gene: TRBV27; CDR3 protein: ASSLRGSNQPQH
V gene: TRBV10-3; CDR3 protein: VSGGQPGELF
V gene: TRBV5-6; CDR3 protein: ASSLIAVLETQY
V gene: TRBV7-9; CDR3 protein: ASSLRGDRGYEQY
V gene: TRBV21-1; CDR3 protein: ASSKALSDRARNTEAF
V gene: TRBV7-9; CDR3 protein: ASSTTGVALTEAF
V gene: TRBV6-6; CDR3 protein: ASSYSAGNYT
V gene: TRBV5-1; CDR3 protein: ASSVTIAGTYEQY
V gene: TRBV7-9; CDR3 protein: ASSPRPRRGYNEQF
V gene: TRBV4-1; CDR3 protein: ASSQDVVQWSEKLF
V gene: TRBV7-8; CDR3 protein: ASSGTGVYGYT
V gene: TRBV14; CDR3 protein: ASSQVMADSNQPQH
V gene: TRBV7-6; CDR3 protein: ASSTGTGAITGELF
V gene: TRBV19; CDR3 protein: ASSTGVGSTGELF
V gene: TRBV24-1; CDR3 protein: ATSGQTSTDTQY
V gene: TRBV21-1; CDR3 protein: AEGRGGIDTQY
V gene: TRBV27; CDR3 protein: ATGQGGEHGYT
V gene: TRBV7-6; CDR3 protein: ASSLGFLEEQF
V gene: TRBV7-9; CDR3 protein: ASSDPGAGEQY
V gene: TRBV18; CDR3 protein: ASSRRSDQPQH
V gene: TRBV9; CDR3 protein: ASSVGAGVYEQY
V gene: TRBV27; CDR3 protein: ASSSLAGALGPDTQY
V gene: TRBV2; CDR3 protein: AVTGLHAQY
V gene: TRBV6-1; CDR3 protein: ASSETHEAF
V gene: TRBV21-1; CDR3 protein: ASSKRHRPGNTIY
V gene: TRBV4-3; CDR3 protein: ASSQERGRTDTQY
V gene: TRBV18; CDR3 protein: ASSRTGGKDGYT
V gene: TRBV9; CDR3 protein: ASSASQTGLGT
V gene: TRBV6-5; CDR3 protein: ASKSGLAFNEQF
V gene: TRBV4-1; CDR3 protein: ASSQVQGNTEAF
V gene: TRBV5-4; CDR3 protein: ASSMGDSTEAF
V gene: TRBV7-9; CDR3 protein: ASSTGQGSTEAF
V gene: TRBV6-4; CDR3 protein: ASVKGFEAF
V gene: TRBV11-2; CDR3 protein: ASSLELSGGDQF
V gene: TRBV19; CDR3 protein: ASSMYGGSEASYEQY
V gene: TRBV6-5; CDR3 protein: ASSYDTYGNTEAF
V gene: TRBV3-1/TRBV3-2; CDR3 protein: ASSQGAVTEAF
V gene: TRBV6-2/TRBV6-3; CDR3 protein: ASSYPGPNYNEQF
V gene: TRBV5-1; CDR3 protein: ASSLASGGYNEQF
V gene: TRBV28; CDR3 protein: ASSLWEASSPLH
V gene: TRBV19; CDR3 protein: ASSTGGGIGELF
V gene: TRBV18; CDR3 protein: ASSTLRTNQETQY
V gene: TRBV18; CDR3 protein: ASSPGQGLASNYGYT
V gene: TRBV5-1; CDR3 protein: ASSLDRALFGNEQF
V gene: TRBV28; CDR3 protein: ASSLGRGRNTGELF
V gene: TRBV18; CDR3 protein: ASSPQTGYSNQPQH
V gene: TRBV5-1; CDR3 protein: ASSTDRIYGYT